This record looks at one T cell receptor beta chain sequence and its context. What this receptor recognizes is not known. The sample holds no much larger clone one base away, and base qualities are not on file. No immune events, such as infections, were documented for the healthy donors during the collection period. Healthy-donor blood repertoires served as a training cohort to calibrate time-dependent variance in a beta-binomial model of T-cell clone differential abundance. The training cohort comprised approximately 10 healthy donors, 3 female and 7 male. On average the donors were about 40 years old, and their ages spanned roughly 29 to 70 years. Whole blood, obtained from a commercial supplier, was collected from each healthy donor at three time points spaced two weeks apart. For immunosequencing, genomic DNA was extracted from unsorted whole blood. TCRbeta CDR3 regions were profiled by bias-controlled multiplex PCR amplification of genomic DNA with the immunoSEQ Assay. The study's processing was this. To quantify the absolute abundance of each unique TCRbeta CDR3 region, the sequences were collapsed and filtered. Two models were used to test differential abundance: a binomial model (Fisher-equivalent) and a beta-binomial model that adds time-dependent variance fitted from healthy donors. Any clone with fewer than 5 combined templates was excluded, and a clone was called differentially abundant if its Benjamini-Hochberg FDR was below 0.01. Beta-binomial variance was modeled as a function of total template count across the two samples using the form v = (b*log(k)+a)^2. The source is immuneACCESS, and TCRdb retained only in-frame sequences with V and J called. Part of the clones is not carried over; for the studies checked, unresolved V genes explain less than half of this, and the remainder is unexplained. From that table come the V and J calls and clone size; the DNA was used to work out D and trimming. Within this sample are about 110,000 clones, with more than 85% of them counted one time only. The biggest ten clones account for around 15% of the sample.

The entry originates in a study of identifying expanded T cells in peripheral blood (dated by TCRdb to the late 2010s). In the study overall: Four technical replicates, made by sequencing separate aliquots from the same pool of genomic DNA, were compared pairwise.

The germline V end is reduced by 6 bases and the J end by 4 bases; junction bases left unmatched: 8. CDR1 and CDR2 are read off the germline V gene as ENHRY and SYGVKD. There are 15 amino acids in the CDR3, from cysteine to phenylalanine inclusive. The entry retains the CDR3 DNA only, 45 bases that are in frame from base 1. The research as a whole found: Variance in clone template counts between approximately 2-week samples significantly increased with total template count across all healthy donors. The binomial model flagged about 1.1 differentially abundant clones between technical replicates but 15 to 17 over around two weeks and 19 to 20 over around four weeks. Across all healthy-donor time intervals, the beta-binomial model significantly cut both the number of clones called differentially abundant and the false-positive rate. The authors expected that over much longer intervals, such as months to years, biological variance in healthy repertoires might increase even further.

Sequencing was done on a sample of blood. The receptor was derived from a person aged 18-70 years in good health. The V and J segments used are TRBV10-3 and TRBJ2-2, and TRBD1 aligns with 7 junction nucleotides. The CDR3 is CAISRDRTFTGELFF. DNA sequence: TGTGCCATCAGCCGGGACAGAACCTTCACCGGGGAGCTGTTTTTT.